The clone carrying this TCR beta chain was counted ten times or more. Antigen specificity is unknown. This record comes from a study of CD8 T cells in ankylosing spondylitis. General study findings and limits: Seemingly distinctive of ankylosing spondylitis blood was a TCR beta motif formed by eight highly homologous variants.

For TCR beta, libraries came from quantitative 5'-RACE with molecular barcodes. MiXCR was run by TCRdb on the 5' RACE reads, yielding one entry per CDR3 protein. The table records 700,000 to 850,000 distinct CDR3 sequences, 12% of them present only once. Trimming removed 3 bases from V and 6 bases from J, with 9 bases in between. The CDR3 covers 14 residues. The germline gives CDR1 SEHNR, CDR2 FQNEAQ (reference sequence). The chain links TRBV7-9 to TRBJ1-6, with D tentatively TRBD1 (6 bases). This receptor was obtained from a male donor with ankylosing spondylitis. The sequencing sample was made of blood, either unsorted or a sorted T cell fraction (not recorded which). The CDR3 sequence: CASSFGQSNSPLHF. The CDR3 DNA reads TGTGCCAGCAGCTTTGGACAGAGTAATTCACCCCTCCACTTT.